These 17 T cell receptor beta chains were all obtained from the same sample, sequenced in a study of CD8 T cells in ankylosing spondylitis. Points from the study as a whole: Apparently characteristic of ankylosing spondylitis blood was a TCR beta motif (about eight highly homologous variants).

For these TCRs, the target antigens are not known. TCRdb reprocessed the 5' RACE reads via MiXCR and lists one record per CDR3 protein. This sample has over 700,000 distinct CDR3 sequences; about 20% occur once, and the top ten carry around 19%. Sequenced sample: blood, either unsorted or a sorted T cell fraction (not recorded which). These receptor sequences come from a male donor with ankylosing spondylitis.

This clonotype was observed a few times. The chain links TRBV11-1 to TRBJ2-1, with D perhaps TRBD2 (6 bases). The V and J ends lost 4 bases and 4 bases respectively, with 11 bases between them. Germline V CDR1 and CDR2: SGHAT, FQDESV (reference sequence). The CDR3 spans 14 residues. The CDR3 nucleotides are TGTGCCAGCAGCTCCTACGGACTATACAATGAGCAGTTCTTC. It codes for CASSSYGLYNEQFF.

The chain employs TRBV6-4 and TRBJ1-1; D call uncertain. The germline V and J ends were trimmed by 2 bases and 9 bases, with 13 bases remaining between them. The CDR3 contains 13 residues. Germline assignment: CDR1 MRHNA and CDR2 SNTAGT. The CDR3 bases are TGTGCCAGCAGTGACGTTTCGGGAAACAAAGCTTTCTTT. Its translation is CASSDVSGNKAFF.

The CDR3 DNA reads as TGTGCCATCAGTGAGGACGGGGAGCTGTTTTTT. This translates into CAISEDGELFF. The chain links TRBV10-3 to TRBJ2-2; no reliable D call. The CDR3 covers 11 residues. Trimming removed 2 bases at V and 7 bases at J, with 2 bases between. Per the germline V gene, CDR1 is ENHRY and CDR2 is SYGVKD.

This clonotype has only a few counts. The chain couples TRBV15 to TRBJ2-3; D is uncertain. The CDR3 is 14 amino acids. Trimming left V 7 bases short and J 0 bases short, with 11 bases between. CDR1 and CDR2 (germline): LNHNV, YYDKDF (reference sequence). DNA for the CDR3: TGTGCCACCACCCCGGTGGGGAGCACAGATACGCAGTATTTT. As protein: CATTPVGSTDTQYF.

The V call is TRBV15, the J call TRBJ2-7, with D tentatively TRBD1 (6 bases). The V and J ends lost 5 bases and 9 bases respectively, with 29 bases between them. Per germline, CDR1 LNHNV and CDR2 YYDKDF (reference sequence). The CDR3 loop spans 17 amino acids. CDR3 residues: CATSGSWARQDTEVQYF. The CDR3 DNA is TGTGCCACCAGCGGATCCTGGGCCCGACAGGACACCGAAGTGCAGTACTTC.

The V gene is TRBV11-1, the J gene TRBJ2-1; 11 bases fit TRBD1. CDR3 length: 18 amino acids. The trim removed 4 bases at V and 4 bases at J, leaving 12 bases unmatched. Germline values: CDR1 SGHAT, CDR2 FQDESV (reference sequence). The DNA of the CDR3 is TGTGCCAGCAGCTCCCAGGGGACCCGGGACAGGGGGTACAATGAGCAGTTCTTC. As protein: CASSSQGTRDRGYNEQFF.

This chain joins TRBV5-5 and TRBJ2-7; 11 bases are a match to TRBD1. CDR1 is SGHKS and CDR2 is YYEKEE in the germline V gene (reference sequence). The CDR3 totals 15 residues. Trimming cost V 5 bases and J 0 bases; bases outside gene matches: 4. CDR3 sequence reads: CASRWGTGGSYEQYF. CDR3 nucleotides: TGTGCCAGCAGGTGGGGGACAGGGGGCTCCTACGAGCAGTACTTC. Full variable domain (rest looked up from reference TRBV5-5 and TRBJ2-7): DAGVTQSPTHLIKTRGQQVTLRCSPISGHKSVSWYQQVLGQGPQFIFQYYEKEERGRGNFPDRFSARQFPNYSSELNVNALLLGDSALYLCASRWGTGGSYEQYFGPGTRLTVT.

The rearrangement uses TRBV20-1 and TRBJ2-2; 7 nucleotides align to TRBD2. The CDR3 is 16 amino acids. V shed 3 bases and J 6 bases; nucleotides not matched to a gene: 13. The germline V gene has CDR1 DFQATT and CDR2 SNEGSKA (reference sequence). The CDR3, as DNA: TGCAGTGCTAGTCTTGGAGGGAGGGCGGGGCCCGGGGAGCTGTTTTTT. This gives the protein CSASLGGRAGPGELFF.

This clonotype has at least ten counts. This rearrangement joins TRBV9 to TRBJ2-1; TRBD2 matches at 10 bases. Per germline, CDR1 SGDLS and CDR2 YYNGEE. This CDR3 is 17 amino acids long. Germline trimming cut 0 bases from V and 4 bases from J; bases unmatched to any gene: 7. The DNA of the CDR3 is TGTGCCAGCAGCGTAGGATTAGCGGGAGGAAGGTACAATGAGCAGTTCTTC. This codes for CASSVGLAGGRYNEQFF. Based on the CDR3 plus reference TRBV9 and TRBJ2-1, the full variable domain is DSGVTQTPKHLITATGQRVTLRCSPRSGDLSVYWYQQSLDQGLQFLIQYYNGEERAKGNILERFSAQQFPDLHSELNLSSLELGDSALYFCASSVGLAGGRYNEQFFGPGTRLTVL.

This clonotype was seen more than once but under ten times. The CDR3 sequence is CSARDGQLFNEKLFF. In nucleotides, the CDR3 is TGCAGTGCTAGAGATGGACAGCTGTTTAATGAAAAACTGTTTTTT. J is TRBJ1-4 and V is TRBV20-1, with a tentative D call TRBD1 (6 bases). Between the trimmed V and J ends, which lost 0 bases and 4 bases, there was a span of 12 bases. CDR1 and CDR2 from the germline V gene are DFQATT and SNEGSKA (reference sequence). This CDR3 has 15 amino acids.

This chain connects TRBV5-5 to TRBJ2-2; 10 positions match TRBD1. Trimming took 5 bases from V and 3 from J; bases not matched to a gene: 4. Germline V gene sequence: CDR1 SGHKS, CDR2 YYEKEE (reference sequence). This CDR3 is built from 15 residues. Here the CDR3 reads CASRRQGADTGELFF. DNA of the CDR3: TGTGCCAGCAGACGACAGGGGGCTGACACCGGGGAGCTGTTTTTT.

This clonotype was recorded at least ten times. The V and J genes are TRBV29-1 and TRBJ2-5; D is uncertain. The CDR3 extends over 11 amino acids. V gave up 4 bases and J gave up 2 bases, with 5 bases separating them. Germline V CDR1 and CDR2: SQVTM, ANQGSEA. CDR3 DNA sequence: TGCAGCGTTGGGAGTCAAGAGACCCAGTACTTC. Protein product: CSVGSQETQYF.

The chain couples TRBV7-8 to TRBJ2-2; D unclear. Deletions cut 1 base from V and 5 bases from J, with 5 bases between. CDR3 length: 13 amino acids. CDR1 and CDR2 from the germline V gene are SGHVS and FQNEAQ. The CDR3 DNA reads as TGTGCCAGCAGCTTAGTAATTACCGGGGAGCTGTTTTTT. It specifies CASSLVITGELFF.

The gene calls are TRBV4-2 and TRBJ2-3; tentatively, D is TRBD2 (6 bases). Germline V gene data show CDR1 as LGHNA and CDR2 as YNFKEQ. Trimming stripped 3 bases from V and 13 bases from J, with 17 bases between. CDR3 size: 13 residues. CDR3 residues: CASSQDLGGPEYF. In DNA, the CDR3 is TGTGCCAGCAGCCAGGACTTGGGGGGTCCGGAGTATTTT.

The gene calls are TRBV9 and TRBJ1-2; tentatively, D is TRBD1 (6 bases). Germline values: CDR1 SGDLS, CDR2 YYNGEE. The CDR3 covers 14 residues. Trimming left V 0 bases short and J 4 bases short, with 10 bases between. The CDR3 protein is CASSVGGGGYGYTF. CDR3 DNA: TGTGCCAGCAGCGTAGGGGGGGGCGGCTATGGCTACACCTTC.

The chain couples TRBV12-3 or TRBV12-4 to TRBJ2-7; D is undetermined. CDR3 length equals 15 residues. V lost 6 bases and J lost 3, with 18 bases in between. DNA for the CDR3: TGTGCCAGCAGCCGATCCTTTCAGGTTCGCTACGAGCAGTACTTC. It codes for CASSRSFQVRYEQYF.

This clonotype has at least ten counts. V is TRBV7-2 and J is TRBJ2-2, with D possibly matching TRBD2 (5 bases). Trimming removed 5 bases at V and 4 bases at J, with 8 bases between. This CDR3 comprises 13 residues. From germline, CDR1 is SGHTA and CDR2 FQGNSA. This chain's CDR3 is CASSPRGTGELFF. In nucleotides, the CDR3 is TGTGCCAGCAGCCCCCGGGGCACCGGGGAGCTGTTTTTT.